A selection of T cell receptor beta chains follows, all from one sample in a study of blood T cell repertoires in COVID-19. This table comes from immunoSEQ multiplex PCR, and its TCRdb copy is limited to in-frame clones, with some not included. The table has about 330,000 clones, more than 85% seen once; the top ten hold roughly 1%. The source material was PBMCs or T cells enriched from blood (not recorded which). The source of these receptors is a woman aged 25 to 39 who had recovered from COVID-19. Both conserved end residues are part of each CDR3. Fields, in order: CDR3 protein, CDR3 DNA, J gene, clone size, V gene, D gene. The D gene is left open where the match is weak. Clone size appears in some rows only: once, few, many, or a class for an expanded clone.

CASSVGTSYEQYF,TGTGCCAGCAGCGTAGGAACTAGCTACGAGCAGTACTTC,TRBJ2-7,few,TRBV9,.
CASSLDREGQGSTGELFF,TGTGCCAGCAGCTTAGATCGGGAAGGACAGGGGTCAACCGGGGAGCTGTTTTTT,TRBJ2-2,.,TRBV11-2,TRBD1
CANPGGSYEQYF,TGTGCCAACCCCGGAGGGTCATACGAGCAGTACTTC,TRBJ2-7,.,TRBV12-1,.
CAINQPDRGEQYF,TGTGCCATCAACCAACCGGACAGGGGCGAGCAGTACTTC,TRBJ2-7,.,TRBV10-3,TRBD1
CASSATGPTEAFF,TGTGCCAGCAGTGCTACAGGGCCCACTGAAGCTTTCTTT,TRBJ1-1,.,TRBV6-4,.
CASSYRGPEIEAFF,TGTGCCAGCAGTTACAGGGGGCCGGAGATTGAAGCTTTCTTT,TRBJ1-1,.,TRBV6-5,TRBD1
CASSDTGISYEQYF,TGTGCCAGCAGCGACACGGGGATCTCCTACGAGCAGTACTTC,TRBJ2-7,.,TRBV7-9,.
CASSPRQDSYGYTF,TGTGCCAGCAGTCCCCGGCAGGACTCCTATGGCTACACCTTC,TRBJ1-2,.,TRBV2,.
CAGPEGQGMETQYF,TGTGCCGGCCCGGAGGGACAGGGAATGGAGACCCAGTACTTC,TRBJ2-5,.,TRBV7-5,.
CASSLQGWDQPQHF,TGTGCCAGCAGTTTACAGGGCTGGGATCAGCCCCAGCATTTT,TRBJ1-5,few,TRBV6-2/TRBV6-3,.
CATSDLTGYGYTF,TGTGCCACCAGTGATTTGACAGGCTATGGCTACACCTTC,TRBJ1-2,.,TRBV24-1,.
CASSPEQGLVFGETQYF,TGCGCCAGCAGCCCGGAACAGGGACTAGTCTTTGGGGAGACCCAGTACTTC,TRBJ2-5,.,TRBV5-1,TRBD2
CASSPRQLNTEAFF,TGTGCCAGCAGCCCCCGCCAGTTGAACACTGAAGCTTTCTTT,TRBJ1-1,.,TRBV3-1/TRBV3-2,.
CASSDPGQYGYGYTF,TGTGCCAGTAGTGATCCGGGACAGTACGGCTATGGCTACACCTTC,TRBJ1-2,.,TRBV19,TRBD1
CSTRDTYEQYF,TGCAGCACCCGGGACACCTACGAGCAGTACTTC,TRBJ2-7,.,TRBV29-1,.
CAAGQGADLTTNEKLFF,TGTGCCGCGGGGCAGGGGGCGGATTTGACAACTAATGAAAAACTGTTTTTT,TRBJ1-4,.,TRBV28,TRBD1
CASSLDGGALIEQFF,TGTGCCAGCAGCCTTGACGGGGGGGCCTTGATTGAGCAGTTCTTC,TRBJ2-1,.,TRBV6-5,TRBD2
CATSSFGRGTGETQYF,TGTGCCACCAGTAGTTTCGGGAGAGGGACAGGAGAGACCCAGTACTTC,TRBJ2-5,.,TRBV24-1,TRBD1
CASRTGNTEAFF,TGTGCCAGCAGGACAGGGAACACTGAAGCTTTCTTT,TRBJ1-1,.,TRBV28,.
CASSPGGGGARETQYF,TGTGCCAGCAGCCCAGGGGGCGGGGGGGCCCGAGAGACCCAGTACTTC,TRBJ2-5,.,TRBV7-2,.
CASSIRFGGGTGTAGELFF,TGTGCCAGTAGTATACGATTCGGTGGGGGGACAGGGACGGCCGGGGAGCTGTTTTTT,TRBJ2-2,.,TRBV19,TRBD1
CASRRESYTEAFF,TGTGCCAGCAGGCGAGAAAGTTACACTGAAGCTTTCTTT,TRBJ1-1,.,TRBV5-5,.
CAWSDGGSYEQYF,TGTGCCTGGAGTGACGGAGGATCCTACGAGCAGTACTTC,TRBJ2-7,.,TRBV30,.
CASSDIGQGYEQYF,TGTGCCAGCAGTGATATAGGACAGGGCTACGAGCAGTACTTC,TRBJ2-7,.,TRBV6-1,TRBD1
CASRVGAGGTEAFF,TGTGCCAGCAGGGTGGGGGCAGGGGGCACTGAAGCTTTCTTT,TRBJ1-1,.,TRBV7-2,TRBD1
CASSLGRLAGRGHEQYF,TGTGCCAGCAGCTTAGGGCGGCTAGCGGGGCGAGGCCACGAGCAGTACTTC,TRBJ2-7,few,TRBV7-9,TRBD2
CAWSVRSSAPEQYF,TGTGCCTGGAGTGTACGGTCGAGCGCACCCGAGCAGTACTTC,TRBJ2-7,.,TRBV30,.
CSAADSHEQYF,TGCAGTGCCGCCGACAGCCACGAGCAGTACTTC,TRBJ2-7,.,TRBV20-1,.
CASSLAAAKFNSPLHF,TGTGCCAGCAGCTTGGCGGCGGCTAAATTTAATTCACCCCTCCACTTT,TRBJ1-6,.,TRBV5-6,.
CASSSPEPQHF,TGTGCCAGTAGTTCCCCGGAGCCCCAGCATTTT,TRBJ1-5,.,TRBV19,.
CASSQEYLRDSYGYTF,TGTGCCAGCAGCCAAGAATATCTCCGGGACTCCTATGGCTACACCTTC,TRBJ1-2,.,TRBV4-2,.
CASSSPGRVNTEAFF,TGTGCCAGCAGTTCCCCCGGCAGGGTGAACACTGAAGCTTTCTTT,TRBJ1-1,.,TRBV6-2/TRBV6-3,.
CAWSNRDRPFGANTEAFF,TGTGCCTGGAGCAACCGGGACAGGCCCTTCGGGGCCAACACTGAAGCTTTCTTT,TRBJ1-1,.,TRBV30,TRBD1
CASSLGGLAGRQETQYF,TGTGCCAGCAGCTTGGGTGGGCTAGCGGGGAGGCAAGAGACCCAGTACTTC,TRBJ2-5,.,TRBV5-5,TRBD2
CASSQEAGYGANVLTF,TGCGCCAGCAGCCAAGAAGCGGGGTACGGGGCCAACGTCCTGACTTTC,TRBJ2-6,once,TRBV4-3,TRBD2
CASSDGYEQYF,TGTGCCAGCAGTGACGGCTACGAGCAGTACTTC,TRBJ2-7,.,TRBV2,.